The 11 T cell receptor beta chains below were found in one sample sequenced in a study of lymphopenia after photon versus proton radiotherapy (dated by TCRdb to about 2019). Libraries were made using the immunoSEQ multiplex PCR assay. This immuneACCESS table, as held by TCRdb, lists in-frame sequences with V and J called but not all clones. Of the missing ones, under half trace to an unresolved V gene in checked studies; the others have no known cause. For this sample the table gives fewer than 20,000 clones, of which more than 85% were detected only once. Together, the top ten hold more than 8.5% of the sample. Source: peripheral blood, taken from a patient treated with proton-based radiotherapy. These TCRs come from a man aged 65 to 85 with pancreatic cancer.

This clone was seen just once. The rearrangement links TRBV5-1 to TRBJ2-5; no clear D. Germline V gene lookup returns CDR1 SGHRS and CDR2 YFSETQ. CDR3 length: 14 amino acids. The V end lost 0 bases, the J end lost 8 bases, and 14 bases lay between the germline ends. CDR3 loop: CASSLGRRRETQYF. The CDR3 DNA follows: TGCGCCAGCAGCTTGGGCAGGAGAAGAGAAACCCAGTACTTC.

The genes are TRBV11-3 and TRBJ1-1; 9 bases align to TRBD1. The germline CDR1 and CDR2 sequences are SGHNT and YENEEA. This CDR3 comprises 13 residues. V trimming: 5 bases; J trimming: 8 bases; junction bases outside the gene matches: 6. Here the CDR3 reads CASSPRTGDEAFF. In DNA form, the CDR3 reads TGTGCCAGCAGCCCCCGGACAGGGGACGAAGCTTTCTTT.

The CDR3 here is CASRSTGGMETQYF. DNA of the CDR3: TGTGCCAGCAGGTCTACAGGGGGCATGGAGACCCAGTACTTC. This chain connects TRBV6-5 to TRBJ2-5, with 9 bases aligning to TRBD1. The junction had 7 bases not matched to a gene; V was cut back by 6 bases and J by 5 bases. This CDR3 has 14 amino acids. Germline V CDR1 and CDR2: MNHEY, SVGAGI.

The chain has TRBV10-2 and TRBJ2-4; no definite D call. Germline values: CDR1 WSHSY, CDR2 SAAADI. The CDR3 has 16 residues. V was shortened by 3 bases and J by 3 bases, with 15 bases between the two germline ends. Written as DNA, the CDR3 is TGCGCCAGCAGTGAACACTTCGGAATGGGCAAAAACATTCAGTACTTC. This sequence encodes CASSEHFGMGKNIQYF.

The chain uses TRBV10-2 and TRBJ2-7; 7 bases are a match to TRBD1. CDR3 size: 15 residues. In germline, CDR1 is WSHSY, CDR2 SAAADI. Losses at the gene ends were 0 bases for V and 2 bases for J; bases not matched to a gene: 4. The chain's CDR3 is CASSESNRGTYEQYF. CDR3 bases: TGCGCCAGCAGTGAGTCGAACAGGGGTACCTACGAGCAGTACTTC.

The CDR3 DNA sequence: TGTGCCAGCAGCTTAGGGGCGGGAGAGGGTGCATATACGCAGTATTTT. It codes for CASSLGAGEGAYTQYF. This chain links TRBV11-3 with TRBJ2-3, with TRBD2 matching over 7 bases. The germline V gene has CDR1 SGHNT and CDR2 YENEEA. The CDR3 contains 16 residues. V dropped 1 base and J dropped 7; count of bases not matched to a gene: 11.

This sequence joins TRBV9 and TRBJ1-1; no reliable D call. V was clipped by 2 bases and J by 1 base, with 21 bases between them. Germline CDR1 and CDR2: SGDLS and YYNGEE. The CDR3 runs 18 residues. The chain's CDR3 is CASSVSAGSRPSNTEAFF. CDR3 DNA sequence: TGTGCCAGCAGCGTCTCCGCCGGAAGCCGGCCATCGAACACTGAAGCTTTCTTT.

Points on this clone: The sample holds other DNA sequences that translate to the same CDR3. The chain employs TRBV5-1 and TRBJ1-1; D may be TRBD1 (5 bases). The CDR3 totals 13 residues. Per the germline V gene, CDR1 is SGHRS and CDR2 is YFSETQ. V was trimmed by 1 base and J by 4 bases, leaving 8 bases between them. CDR3 nucleotide sequence: TGCGCCAGCAGCTTGAGGGGCGGCACTGAAGCTTTCTTT. Its translation: CASSLRGGTEAFF.

The V and J genes are TRBV5-1 and TRBJ2-3; TRBD1 is a possible D gene (6 bases). In germline, CDR1 is SGHRS, CDR2 YFSETQ. This CDR3 spans 14 amino acids. V gave up 2 bases and J gave up 0 bases, with 7 bases separating them. The DNA of the CDR3 is TGCGCCAGCAGCTTTGGACAGAGCACAGATACGCAGTATTTT. It yields the protein CASSFGQSTDTQYF. The complete variable domain, with remaining parts taken from reference TRBV5-1 and TRBJ2-3, reads KAGVTQTPRYLIKTRGQQVTLSCSPISGHRSVSWYQQTPGQGLQFLFEYFSETQRNKGNFPGRFSGRQFSNSRSEMNVSTLELGDSALYLCASSFGQSTDTQYFGPGTRLTVL.

The rearrangement joins TRBV4-1 to TRBJ2-2, with 8 bases lining up with TRBD1. This CDR3 spans 15 amino acids. CDR1 and CDR2 (germline): MGHRA, YSYEKL. V trimming: 5 bases; J trimming: 2 bases; junction bases outside the gene matches: 4. CDR3 DNA: TGCGCCAGCAGCTACAGGGGGGTTAACACCGGGGAGCTGTTTTTT. The encoded protein is CASSYRGVNTGELFF.

The chain links TRBV30 to TRBJ1-5; 7 bases agree with TRBD1. CDR1 GTSNPN and CDR2 SVGIG come from the germline V gene (reference sequence). The trim removed 6 bases at V and 2 bases at J, leaving 7 bases unmatched. The CDR3 loop spans 14 amino acids. The CDR3 loop is CACNRQGGNQPQHF. CDR3 DNA sequence: TGTGCCTGTAATCGACAGGGAGGCAATCAGCCCCAGCATTTT.